This entry lists 20 T cell receptor beta chains sequenced from one sample in a study of regulatory T cells in long-lasting Graves disease. Sample time point: persistent/refractory GD, antithyroid drugs over 5 years with positive TRAb. RNA extracted from PBMCs served as the sequencing template. In building TCR beta libraries, iRepertoire HTBI primers were used together with Arm-PCR of CDR3 regions. TCRdb re-called the multiplex PCR reads with MiXCR, one entry per CDR3 protein. The sample has hundreds of thousands of distinct CDR3 sequences; about 22% are singletons. The sequencing here drew on peripheral blood mononuclear cells (PBMCs), taken when the disease was refractory, from a patient treated with antithyroid drugs. The receptors were gathered from a female donor with Graves disease.

This clonotype was picked up many times. The rearrangement joins TRBV11-3 to TRBJ2-7, with 7 bases that match TRBD1. CDR1 is SGHNT, CDR2 YENEEA, per germline. V shed 5 bases and J 6 bases; nucleotides not matched to a gene: 7. The CDR3 length is 13 residues. DNA for the CDR3: TGTGCCAGCAGCCCCCCGGGACAGAGCGAGCAGTACTTC. It yields the protein CASSPPGQSEQYF.

There are many counts of this clonotype. The chain employs TRBV28 and TRBJ2-7; 7 bases agree with TRBD2. Losses at the gene ends were 2 bases for V and 5 bases for J; bases not matched to a gene: 12. Germline CDR1 is MDHEN and CDR2 is SYDVKM. The CDR3 runs 16 residues. The CDR3 sequence: CASSLNLVGGPHEQYF. Here the CDR3 DNA reads TGTGCCAGCAGTTTAAATCTTGTGGGAGGGCCCCACGAGCAGTACTTC.

This clonotype was found a few times. The CDR3: CAWSAQGTGVFEKLFF. The CDR3 DNA reads TGTGCCTGGAGTGCCCAAGGGACAGGGGTATTTGAAAAACTGTTTTTT. This rearrangement joins TRBV30 to TRBJ1-4; TRBD1 agrees at 10 bases. The germline V gene encodes CDR1 GTSNPN and CDR2 SVGIG (reference sequence). The V segment lost 1 base and the J segment 7 bases; nucleotides outside the gene matches: 9. The CDR3 is 16 residues long.

This clonotype was seen at least ten times. The chain carries TRBV2 and TRBJ1-1, with D tentatively TRBD1 (6 bases). The CDR3 is made up of 13 amino acids. With 11 bases removed from V and 0 bases from J, the gap between germline ends came to 13 bases. Germline CDR1 is SNHLY and CDR2 is FYNNEI. The CDR3 DNA reads TGTGCCGGTAAAGGGGGGCTGAACACTGAAGCTTTCTTT. Encoded protein: CAGKGGLNTEAFF.

This chain joins TRBV3-1 and TRBJ1-2, with 12 positions matching TRBD1. The CDR3 is 17 amino acids. Per germline, CDR1 LGHDT and CDR2 YNNKEL (reference sequence). Trimming at V came to 4 bases and at J to 4 bases, leaving 10 bases not matched to a gene. The CDR3 DNA is TGTGCCAGCAGCCGGGGACAGGGGGCAGTTCACGTCTATGGCTACACCTTC. The encoded protein is CASSRGQGAVHVYGYTF.

This clonotype was recorded many times. The chain couples TRBV6-1 to TRBJ2-7, with 10 bases aligning to TRBD2. V was clipped by 5 bases and J by 5 bases; unmatched bases: 9. The CDR3 loop spans 15 amino acids. Germline V gene sequence: CDR1 MNHNS, CDR2 SASEGT. Here the CDR3 reads CASSTPFGLADEQYF. The CDR3 bases are TGTGCCAGCAGTACGCCATTCGGACTAGCGGACGAGCAGTACTTC.

The chain carries TRBV11-1 and TRBJ2-1; D is undetermined. CDR1 and CDR2 from the germline V gene are SGHAT and FQDESV (reference sequence). Trimming shortened V by 3 bases and J by 9 bases, and 6 bases separated the two germline ends. CDR3 length equals 11 residues. The CDR3 DNA follows: TGTGCCAGCAGCTTGGTAACTGAGCAGTTCTTC. Residues: CASSLVTEQFF.

About this clonotype itself: The junction departs from the called germline gene at one end, perhaps through a read error. This chain links TRBV7-3 with TRBJ1-4; maybe TRBD1 (6 bases). The germline V gene encodes CDR1 SGHTA and CDR2 FQGTGA. There are 15 residues in the CDR3. The CDR3 loop reads CAGSLAAGGNEKLFF. The CDR3 DNA reads TGTGCCGGCAGCTTAGCTGCGGGGGGCAATGAAAAACTGTTTTTT.

This clonotype has ten or more counts. J is TRBJ1-5 and V is TRBV19; no clear D gene. CDR3 length equals 13 residues. V was shortened by 3 bases and J by 1 base, with 4 bases between the two germline ends. CDR1 and CDR2 from the germline V gene are LNHDA and SQIVND (reference sequence). As DNA, the CDR3 is TGTGCCAGTAGTATGGGAAGCAATCAGCCCCAGCATTTT. Translation: CASSMGSNQPQHF.

This clonotype has ten or more counts. J is TRBJ2-4 and V is TRBV2; tentative D call: TRBD2 (6 bases). Germline loops: CDR1 SNHLY, CDR2 FYNNEI. The V end lost 8 bases, the J end lost 4 bases, and 15 bases lay between the germline ends. The CDR3 is 14 amino acids. The CDR3 bases are TGTGCCAGCGTTGGGGGGACCAATAAAAACATTCAGTACTTC. Translated, it gives CASVGGTNKNIQYF.

The rearrangement links TRBV18 to TRBJ1-1; the D gene is possibly TRBD1 (6 bases). The germline V gene has CDR1 KGHSH and CDR2 LQKENI. This CDR3 spans 12 amino acids. Trimming removed 3 bases at V and 4 bases at J, with 6 bases between. In DNA, the CDR3 is TGTGCCAGCTCACCGGACAGCACTGAAGCTTTCTTT. Amino acids: CASSPDSTEAFF.

This clonotype turned up a few times. The J gene is TRBJ2-7, the V gene TRBV5-1, with 8 bases matching TRBD2. Germline V CDR1 and CDR2: SGHRS, YFSETQ. The CDR3 runs 14 residues. V lost 4 bases to trimming and J lost 3 bases; unmatched junction nucleotides: 6. For the CDR3, the DNA is TGCGCCAGCAGCCGGGAGGGAGGATTCTACGAGCAGTACTTC. It codes for CASSREGGFYEQYF.

V gene TRBV10-3 combines with J gene TRBJ2-7; 12 bases fit TRBD2. CDR3 length: 16 amino acids. J gave up 5 bases and V 4 bases, and 9 bases lay outside the gene matches. From germline, CDR1 is ENHRY and CDR2 SYGVKD. CDR3 residues: CAISADTSGRSHEQYF. CDR3 bases: TGTGCCATCAGTGCCGACACTAGCGGGAGGTCACACGAGCAGTACTTC.

At least ten counts were recorded for this clonotype. J is TRBJ2-2 and V is TRBV6-5, with a possible D match to TRBD2 (6 bases). Per germline, CDR1 MNHEY and CDR2 SVGAGI. The germline V and J ends were trimmed by 2 bases and 3 bases, with 16 bases remaining between them. The CDR3 is 17 amino acids. The CDR3 nucleotides are TGTGCCAGCAGTTACGGTGCCCGGCGGGGACACACCGGGGAGCTGTTTTTT. Translating it yields CASSYGARRGHTGELFF.

This clonotype was seen repeatedly, ten times or more. This chain joins TRBV2 and TRBJ2-7; 9 bases align to TRBD1. The length of the CDR3 is 17 residues. The germline V gene encodes CDR1 SNHLY and CDR2 FYNNEI. V dropped 6 bases and J dropped 3; count of bases not matched to a gene: 15. CDR3 loop: CASSNEWGGQGNYEQYF. The CDR3 DNA reads TGTGCCAGCAGCAACGAATGGGGGGGACAGGGAAACTACGAGCAGTACTTC.

The genes are TRBV20-1 and TRBJ2-3, with TRBD2 matching 8 bases. Trimming at V came to 4 bases and at J to 3 bases, leaving 9 bases not matched to a gene. This CDR3 has 15 residues. Germline lookup yields CDR1 DFQATT and CDR2 SNEGSKA (reference sequence). CDR3 nucleotides: TGCAGTGCTACCACCTTAGCGGGGAAGACAGATACGCAGTATTTT. This codes for CSATTLAGKTDTQYF.

J is TRBJ2-6 and V is TRBV5-1; perhaps TRBD2 as D (5 bases). The CDR3 totals 17 residues. Germline CDR1 SGHRS, CDR2 YFSETQ. Trimming shortened V by 3 bases and J by 4 bases, and 17 bases separated the two germline ends. This CDR3 is CASSSPGLRRGANVLTF. The CDR3 region has the DNA TGCGCCAGCAGCTCTCCGGGCCTTAGGAGGGGGGCCAACGTCCTGACTTTC. Filled out from reference TRBV5-1 and TRBJ2-6, the complete variable domain reads KAGVTQTPRYLIKTRGQQVTLSCSPISGHRSVSWYQQTPGQGLQFLFEYFSETQRNKGNFPGRFSGRQFSNSRSEMNVSTLELGDSALYLCASSSPGLRRGANVLTFGAGSRLTVL.

The rearrangement links TRBV4-3 to TRBJ2-7; D gene unclear. Germline loops: CDR1 LGHNA, CDR2 YSLEER. CDR3 size: 16 residues. Trimming removed 0 bases from V and 2 bases from J, with 14 bases in between. As DNA, the CDR3 is TGCGCCAGCAGCCAAGATAAATGGCAAAGTACCTACGAGCAGTACTTC. Translated, it gives CASSQDKWQSTYEQYF.

This clonotype appeared many times. This chain joins TRBV28 and TRBJ2-7; D is undetermined. Germline values: CDR1 MDHEN, CDR2 SYDVKM. Trimming took off 1 base at V and 3 bases at J, with 1 base between the two ends. This CDR3 has 11 residues. The chain's CDR3 is CASSLFYEQYF. The CDR3 nucleotides are TGTGCCAGCAGTTTATTCTACGAGCAGTACTTC. The full variable domain, in which reference TRBV28 and TRBJ2-7 provide the parts outside the CDR3, is DVKVTQSSRYLVKRTGEKVFLECVQDMDHENMFWYRQDPGLGLRLIYFSYDVKMKEKGDIPEGYSVSREKKERFSLILESASTNQTSMYLCASSLFYEQYFGPGTRLTVT.

This clonotype was seen more than once but under ten times. Germline and junction disagree at one end, which may indicate a read error. This chain links TRBV11-2 with TRBJ2-2; 9 nucleotides align to TRBD1. The CDR3 spans 15 residues. Germline CDR1 is SGHAT and CDR2 is FQNNGV. The CDR3 loop is CGSSKGQGNTGELFF. In DNA form, the CDR3 reads TGTGGCAGCAGCAAGGGACAGGGTAACACCGGGGAGCTGTTTTTT.